The 3 T cell receptor beta chains reported below all come from one sample, sequenced in a study of PD-1 blockade in classical Hodgkin lymphoma. With no exception, relapse followed autologous stem cell transplantation in all patients, and brentuximab vedotin exposure varied. The repertoire was sequenced with immunoSEQ multiplex PCR; TCRdb's copy has only in-frame clones and lacks some. The sample holds about 10,000 clones, nearly 80% seen once. Sequences were derived from peripheral blood mononuclear cells (PBMCs), sampled before the second cycle of nivolumab. These receptors were collected from a human donor with classical Hodgkin lymphoma.

This clone was seen only a few times. This rearrangement joins TRBV28 to TRBJ2-3; D is perhaps TRBD1 (6 bases). The length of the CDR3 is 14 residues. CDR1 is MDHEN, CDR2 SYDVKM, per germline. Trimming removed 2 bases at V and 6 bases at J, with 12 bases between. CDR3 coding DNA: TGTGCCAGCAGTTTACAGGACAGAACGGATACGCAGTATTTT. Amino acid sequence: CASSLQDRTDTQYF. Full variable domain (rest looked up from reference TRBV28 and TRBJ2-3): DVKVTQSSRYLVKRTGEKVFLECVQDMDHENMFWYRQDPGLGLRLIYFSYDVKMKEKGDIPEGYSVSREKKERFSLILESASTNQTSMYLCASSLQDRTDTQYFGPGTRLTVL.

The chain carries TRBV6-5 and TRBJ2-6; 8 bases match TRBD1. There are 11 residues in the CDR3. The germline gives CDR1 MNHEY, CDR2 SVGAGI. With 6 bases clipped from V and 16 bases from J, the junction kept 5 bases outside the gene matches. The DNA for the CDR3 is TGTGCCAGCAGACAGGGGGACAGGCTGACTTTC. It yields the protein CASRQGDRLTF.

This chain joins TRBV5-5 and TRBJ1-5; the D gene is possibly TRBD1 (5 bases). Trimming took 4 bases from V and 5 from J, leaving 25 bases between them. Germline loops: CDR1 SGHKS, CDR2 YYEKEE (reference sequence). CDR3 length: 18 amino acids. The CDR3 sequence is CASSRLPRQPPLYQPQHF. The CDR3 nucleotides are TGTGCCAGCAGCCGGTTACCGAGACAGCCACCCCTCTATCAGCCCCAGCATTTT.